This is a list of T cell receptor beta chains from one sample in a study of Ad26.COV2.S vaccination and SARS-CoV-2 variants. Libraries were prepared by immunoSEQ multiplex PCR; TCRdb keeps only in-frame clonotypes and omits some of them. The sample has some 480,000 clones; approximately 90% are singletons. The source material was peripheral blood, sampled in a trial of Ad26.COV2.S vaccine versus placebo. These receptors came from a person between 18 and 60 years old who received the Ad26.COV2.S COVID-19 vaccine or a placebo. The CDR3 runs from the conserved cysteine through the conserved F or W. A D gene is named only where the DNA matches it firmly. The size entry is marked missing in some rows and otherwise reads once, few, many or a size class.

j_call clone_size d_call v_call cdr3_nt cdr3_aa
TRBJ1-5 NA NA TRBV9 TGTGCCAGCAGCGGCAGAAATAGCAATCAGCCCCAGCATTTT CASSGRNSNQPQHF
TRBJ2-1 NA NA TRBV5-1 TGCGCCAGCAGCTTGGGACTCCCCAATGAGCAGTTCTTC CASSLGLPNEQFF
TRBJ1-4 NA NA TRBV4-2 TGTGCCAGCAGCCAAGATCGGGGATCGGGAGGAGAAAAACTGTTTTTT CASSQDRGSGGEKLFF
TRBJ2-2 few NA TRBV4-1 TGCGCCAGCAGCCAGATCCTGGGCCCCGGGGAGCTGTTTTTT CASSQILGPGELFF
TRBJ2-3 NA NA TRBV9 TGTGCCAGCAGCGTAGTTAAGTTCGGGAGAACAGATACGCAGTATTTT CASSVVKFGRTDTQYF
TRBJ2-1 NA TRBD2 TRBV5-4 TGTGCCAGCAGTACTAGCGGGGACTCCTACAATGAGCAGTTCTTC CASSTSGDSYNEQFF
TRBJ2-3 few NA TRBV7-9 TGTGCCAGCAGCTTAGGCTTAGCGTCTAGCACAGATACGCAGTATTTT CASSLGLASSTDTQYF
TRBJ2-3 NA TRBD2 TRBV24-1 TGTGCCACCAGTGACCGTAACCCCACTAGCGGGGCTAGCACAGATACGCAGTATTTT CATSDRNPTSGASTDTQYF
TRBJ1-5 NA NA TRBV7-6 TGTGCCAGCAGCTTTGGGGGCAATCAGCCCCAGCATTTT CASSFGGNQPQHF
TRBJ1-1 NA TRBD1 TRBV6-5 TGTGCCAGCAGTTACGGAAGGGGGCGGGACACTGAAGCTTTCTTT CASSYGRGRDTEAFF
TRBJ2-1 NA NA TRBV19 TGTGCCAGTACTCAAAGGAAAATACAATTAGCCTACAATGAGCAGTTCTTC CASTQRKIQLAYNEQFF
TRBJ1-6 NA TRBD1 TRBV27 TGTGCCAGCAGTTCATTACCCCCCGGGACAGACTATAATTCACCCCTCCACTTT CASSSLPPGTDYNSPLHF
TRBJ1-2 NA NA TRBV29-1 TGCAGCGTTTTTGGAGGGGACGGCTACACCTTC CSVFGGDGYTF
TRBJ2-5 NA TRBD2 TRBV7-9 TGTGCCAGCTCCGCTAGCGGCCAAGAGACCCAGTACTTC CASSASGQETQYF
TRBJ1-4 NA NA TRBV28 TGTGCCAGCAGTTCCCATGTCGGGGGGACAACTAATGAAAAACTGTTTTTT CASSSHVGGTTNEKLFF
TRBJ2-3 NA TRBD1 TRBV13 TGTGCCAGCAGCTTAGTCCCTGGACAGGGGAAAAGCACAGATACGCAGTATTTT CASSLVPGQGKSTDTQYF
TRBJ1-1 NA NA TRBV5-4 TGTGCCAGCAGCGTGGACCTGAACACTGAAGCTTTCTTT CASSVDLNTEAFF
TRBJ1-2 NA NA TRBV5-1 TGCGCCAGCAGCCCAAGGTCAGGGGCTGGTAACTATGGCTACACCTTC CASSPRSGAGNYGYTF
TRBJ2-7 NA NA TRBV10-3 TGTGCCATCCTGCGACCCTCGAATGAGGGCGAGACCCAGTCGACCTACGAGCAGTACTTC CAILRPSNEGETQSTYEQYF
TRBJ1-2 NA NA TRBV6-2/TRBV6-3 TGTGCCAGCAGTCAACAGGGCTCTGGCTACACCTTC CASSQQGSGYTF
TRBJ2-4 NA TRBD1 TRBV9 TGTGCCAGCAGCGCCGGCGGACAGGGTAACAACATTCAGTACTTC CASSAGGQGNNIQYF
TRBJ2-2 NA NA TRBV15 TGTGCCACCAGCAGAGATCGGTGGGAAACCGGGGAGCTGTTTTTT CATSRDRWETGELFF
TRBJ2-7 NA NA TRBV5-4 TGTGCCAGCAGCCCCACTGACGGATTCTACGAGCAGTACTTC CASSPTDGFYEQYF
TRBJ1-4 NA NA TRBV7-2 TGTGCCAGCAGGTTAGGGGGTACCCCTAATGAAAAACTGTTTTTT CASRLGGTPNEKLFF
TRBJ1-6 NA TRBD1 TRBV3-1/TRBV3-2 TGTGCCAGCAGCCACATCTCCGGGACAGGGGGAAATTCACCCCTCCACTTT CASSHISGTGGNSPLHF
TRBJ2-2 NA NA TRBV18 TGTGCCAGCTCACCATCGGGGACCGGGGAGCTGTTTTTT CASSPSGTGELFF
TRBJ2-3 NA TRBD2 TRBV6-5 TGTGCCAGCAGTTTGAGACTAGCGTCAGATACGCAGTATTTT CASSLRLASDTQYF
TRBJ2-2 NA NA TRBV9 TGTGCCAGCAGCGTAGATCTTGGGACCGGGGAGCTGTTTTTT CASSVDLGTGELFF
TRBJ1-6 NA NA TRBV6-5 TGTGCCAGCAGTTCCTGGGACGGGAATTCACCCCTCCACTTT CASSSWDGNSPLHF
TRBJ1-1 few NA TRBV6-2/TRBV6-3 TGTGCCAGCAGTTTTCAGAGGTTGAGAGCTTTCTTT CASSFQRLRAFF
TRBJ2-3 NA NA TRBV27 TGTGCCACCAACCTAGGACGTCACCCAGGGGATACGCAGTATTTT CATNLGRHPGDTQYF
TRBJ2-2 NA NA TRBV28 TGTGCCAGCAGTTTATACAGGAGGAACACCGGGGAGCTGTTTTTT CASSLYRRNTGELFF
TRBJ1-4 NA NA TRBV7-8 TGTGCCAGCAGCTTTCGGGGGATCGGGGCTAATGAAAAACTGTTTTTT CASSFRGIGANEKLFF
TRBJ2-3 NA TRBD2 TRBV2 TGTGCCAGCAGTGATCTAGCGGGAGGCCTTACGCAGTATTTT CASSDLAGGLTQYF
TRBJ2-1 NA NA TRBV18 TGTGCCAGCTCACCAGGAAGCGCCACCTACAATGAGCAGTTCTTC CASSPGSATYNEQFF
TRBJ2-2 NA NA TRBV2 TGTGCCAGCAGTGAATGGTGGGGGACCGGGGAGCTGTTTTTT CASSEWWGTGELFF
TRBJ1-5 NA NA TRBV19 TGTGCCAGTAGTATCCAGGGGCTCTTTCAGCCCCAGCATTTT CASSIQGLFQPQHF
TRBJ1-1 NA NA TRBV18 TGTGCCAGCTCACCGATCCAGGGTATGTTCACTGAAGCTTTCTTT CASSPIQGMFTEAFF
TRBJ1-2 few NA TRBV5-1 TGCGCCAGCAGCCCGGACTGGGGTGGCTACACCTTC CASSPDWGGYTF
TRBJ2-1 NA NA TRBV6-5 TGTGCCAGCAGTTACGATAGGGCCCATGAGCAGTTCTTC CASSYDRAHEQFF